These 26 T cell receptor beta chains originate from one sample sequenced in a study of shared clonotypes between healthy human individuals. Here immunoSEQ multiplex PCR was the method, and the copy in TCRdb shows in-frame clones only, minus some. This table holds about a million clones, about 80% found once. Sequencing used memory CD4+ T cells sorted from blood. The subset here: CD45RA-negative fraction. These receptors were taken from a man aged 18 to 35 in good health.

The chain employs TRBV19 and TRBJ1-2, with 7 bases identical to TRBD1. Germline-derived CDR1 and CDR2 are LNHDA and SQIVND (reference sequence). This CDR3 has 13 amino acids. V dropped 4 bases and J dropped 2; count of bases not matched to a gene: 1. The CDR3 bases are TGTGCCAGTAGTAGGGGACAGAACTATGGCTACACCTTC. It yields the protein CASSRGQNYGYTF.

The CDR3 sequence: CASSQEGVTSGNTIYF. The CDR3 nucleotides are TGCGCCAGCAGCCAAGAGGGAGTCACCTCGGGAAACACCATATATTTT. This chain uses TRBV4-1 with TRBJ1-3; D is uncertain. The CDR3 has 16 residues. CDR1 and CDR2 (germline): MGHRA, YSYEKL. V lost 0 bases, J lost 4 bases, and 13 bases lay in between.

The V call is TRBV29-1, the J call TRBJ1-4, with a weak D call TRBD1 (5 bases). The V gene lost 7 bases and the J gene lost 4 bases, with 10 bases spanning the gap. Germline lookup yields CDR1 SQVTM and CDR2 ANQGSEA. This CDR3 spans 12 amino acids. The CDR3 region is CSGGEVNEKLFF. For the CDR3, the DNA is TGCAGCGGGGGGGAGGTTAATGAAAAACTGTTTTTT.

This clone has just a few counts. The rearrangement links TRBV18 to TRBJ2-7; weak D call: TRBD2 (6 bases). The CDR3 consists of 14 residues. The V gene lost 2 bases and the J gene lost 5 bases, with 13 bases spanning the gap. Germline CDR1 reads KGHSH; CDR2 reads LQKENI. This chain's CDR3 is CASSPTRLVNEQYF. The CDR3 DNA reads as TGTGCCAGCTCACCAACGCGACTAGTGAACGAGCAGTACTTC.

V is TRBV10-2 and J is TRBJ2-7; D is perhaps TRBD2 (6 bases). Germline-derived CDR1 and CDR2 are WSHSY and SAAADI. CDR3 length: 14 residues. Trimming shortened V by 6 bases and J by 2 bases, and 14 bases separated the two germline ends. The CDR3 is CASSPSGSAYEQYF. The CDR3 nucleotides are TGCGCCAGCAGCCCCAGCGGGTCCGCCTACGAGCAGTACTTC.

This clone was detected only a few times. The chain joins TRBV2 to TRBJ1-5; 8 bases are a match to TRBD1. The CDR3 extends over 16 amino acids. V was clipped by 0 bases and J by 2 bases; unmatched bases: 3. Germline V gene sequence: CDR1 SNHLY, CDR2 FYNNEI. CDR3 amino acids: CASSEAPGGGNQPQHF. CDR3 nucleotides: TGTGCCAGCAGTGAAGCGCCAGGGGGCGGCAATCAGCCCCAGCATTTT.

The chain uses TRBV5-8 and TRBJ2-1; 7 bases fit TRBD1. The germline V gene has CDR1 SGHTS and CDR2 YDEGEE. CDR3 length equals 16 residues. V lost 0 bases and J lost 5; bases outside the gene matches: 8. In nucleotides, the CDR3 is TGTGCCAGCAGCTTGGCCATGAGGCAGGGGGACAATGAGCAGTTCTTC. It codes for CASSLAMRQGDNEQFF.

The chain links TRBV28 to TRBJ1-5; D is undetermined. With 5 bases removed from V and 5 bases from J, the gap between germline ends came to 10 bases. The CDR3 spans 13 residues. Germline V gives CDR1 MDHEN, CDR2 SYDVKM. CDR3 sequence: CASSPYTDQPQHF. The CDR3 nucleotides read TGTGCCAGCAGTCCGTACACCGATCAGCCCCAGCATTTT.

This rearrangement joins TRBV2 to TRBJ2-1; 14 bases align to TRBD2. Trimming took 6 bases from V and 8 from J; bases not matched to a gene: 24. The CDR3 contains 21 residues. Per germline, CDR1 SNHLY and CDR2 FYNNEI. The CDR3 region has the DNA TGTGCCAGCAGGGACCAATCAACCGGGACAGGGACTAGCGGGAGAAAGTATGAGCAGTTCTTC. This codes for CASRDQSTGTGTSGRKYEQFF.

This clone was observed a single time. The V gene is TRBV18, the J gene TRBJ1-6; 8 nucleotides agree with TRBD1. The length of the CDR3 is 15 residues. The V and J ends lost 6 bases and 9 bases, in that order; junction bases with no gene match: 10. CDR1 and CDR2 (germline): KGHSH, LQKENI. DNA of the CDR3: TGTGCCAGCTCGGACGGACAGGGTTCCTTTTCACCCCTCCACTTT. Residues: CASSDGQGSFSPLHF.

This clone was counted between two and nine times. This CDR3 is CASSPKWDEQYF. The CDR3 bases are TGTGCCAGCAGCCCCAAGTGGGACGAGCAGTACTTC. The J gene is TRBJ2-7, the V gene TRBV6-1; no reliable D call. The CDR3 has 12 residues. Germline lookup yields CDR1 MNHNS and CDR2 SASEGT. The V gene lost 6 bases and the J gene lost 5 bases, with 11 bases spanning the gap.

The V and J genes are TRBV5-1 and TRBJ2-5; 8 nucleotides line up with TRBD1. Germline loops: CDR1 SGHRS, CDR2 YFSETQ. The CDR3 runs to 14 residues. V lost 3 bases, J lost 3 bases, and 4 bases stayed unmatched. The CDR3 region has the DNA TGCGCCAGCAGCTGGGGACAGGCCAAAGAGACCCAGTACTTC. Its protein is CASSWGQAKETQYF.

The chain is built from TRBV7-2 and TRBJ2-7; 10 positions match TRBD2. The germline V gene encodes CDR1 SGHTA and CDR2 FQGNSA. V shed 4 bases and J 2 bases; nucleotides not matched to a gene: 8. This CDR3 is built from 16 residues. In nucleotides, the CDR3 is TGTGCCAGCAGCTCATTTGGGACTAGCGAGGCCTACGAGCAGTACTTC. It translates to CASSSFGTSEAYEQYF.

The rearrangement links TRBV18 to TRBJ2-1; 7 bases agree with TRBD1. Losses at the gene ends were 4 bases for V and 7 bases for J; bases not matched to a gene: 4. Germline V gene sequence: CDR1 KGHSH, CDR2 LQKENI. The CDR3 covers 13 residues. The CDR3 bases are TGTGCCAGCTCACTCAGACAGGGAAATGAGCAGTTCTTC. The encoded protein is CASSLRQGNEQFF.

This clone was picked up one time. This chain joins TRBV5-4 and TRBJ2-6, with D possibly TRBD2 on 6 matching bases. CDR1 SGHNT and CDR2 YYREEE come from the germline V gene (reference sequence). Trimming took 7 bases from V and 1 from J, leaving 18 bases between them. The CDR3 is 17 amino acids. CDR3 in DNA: TGTGCCAGCGCTCGGAGGCAGGGAGGTTCTGGGGCCAACGTCCTGACTTTC. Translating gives CASARRQGGSGANVLTF. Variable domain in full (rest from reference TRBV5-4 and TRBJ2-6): ETGVTQSPTHLIKTRGQQVTLRCSSQSGHNTVSWYQQALGQGPQFIFQYYREEENGRGNFPPRFSGLQFPNYSSELNVNALELDDSALYLCASARRQGGSGANVLTFGAGSRLTVL.

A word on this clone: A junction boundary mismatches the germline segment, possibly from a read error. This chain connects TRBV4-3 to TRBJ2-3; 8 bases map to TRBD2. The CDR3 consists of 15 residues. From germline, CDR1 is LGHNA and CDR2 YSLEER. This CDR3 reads CASSRESGSTDTQYF. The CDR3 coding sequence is TGCGCCAGCAGCCGAGAGAGCGGGAGCACTGATACGCAGTATTTT.

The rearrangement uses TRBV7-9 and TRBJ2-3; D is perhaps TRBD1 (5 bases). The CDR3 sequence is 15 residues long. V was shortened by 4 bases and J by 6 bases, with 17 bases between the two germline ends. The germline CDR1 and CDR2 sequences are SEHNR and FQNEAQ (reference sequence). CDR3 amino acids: CASSSTEPRVDTQYF. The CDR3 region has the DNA TGTGCCAGCAGCTCGACAGAACCTCGTGTTGATACGCAGTATTTT.

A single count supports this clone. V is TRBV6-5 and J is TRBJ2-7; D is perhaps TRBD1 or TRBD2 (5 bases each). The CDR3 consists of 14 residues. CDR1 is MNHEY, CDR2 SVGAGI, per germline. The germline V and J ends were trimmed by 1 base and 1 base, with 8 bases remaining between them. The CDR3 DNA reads TGTGCCAGCAGTTACTACGGGGCGTCCTACGAGCAGTACTTC. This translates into CASSYYGASYEQYF.

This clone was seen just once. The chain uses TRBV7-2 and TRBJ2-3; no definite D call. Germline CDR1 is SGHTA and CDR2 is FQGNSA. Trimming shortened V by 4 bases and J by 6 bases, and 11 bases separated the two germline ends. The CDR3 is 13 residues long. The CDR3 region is CASSYILYDTQYF. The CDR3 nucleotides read TGTGCCAGCAGCTACATACTTTACGATACGCAGTATTTT. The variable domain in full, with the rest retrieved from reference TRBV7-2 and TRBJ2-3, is GAGVSQSPSNKVTEKGKDVELRCDPISGHTALYWYRQSLGQGLEFLIYFQGNSAPDKSGLPSDRFSAERTGGSVSTLTIQRTQQEDSAVYLCASSYILYDTQYFGPGTRLTVL.

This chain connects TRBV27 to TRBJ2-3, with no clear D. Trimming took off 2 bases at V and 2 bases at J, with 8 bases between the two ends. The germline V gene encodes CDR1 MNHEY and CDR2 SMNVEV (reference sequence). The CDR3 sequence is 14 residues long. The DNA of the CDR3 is TGTGCCAGCAGTTTAGGCATAGCCACAGATACGCAGTATTTT. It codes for CASSLGIATDTQYF.

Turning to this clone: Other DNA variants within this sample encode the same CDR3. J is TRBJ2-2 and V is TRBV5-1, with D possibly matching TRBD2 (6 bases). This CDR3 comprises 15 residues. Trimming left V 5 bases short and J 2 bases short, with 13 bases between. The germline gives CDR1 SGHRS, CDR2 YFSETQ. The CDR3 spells CASSPGTFNTGELFF. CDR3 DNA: TGCGCCAGCAGTCCCGGGACTTTTAACACCGGGGAGCTGTTTTTT.

The CDR3: CASSERAGHGYTF. The CDR3 DNA reads as TGCGCCAGCAGTGAGAGAGCAGGGCATGGCTACACCTTC. The chain links TRBV10-1 to TRBJ1-2; tentatively, D is TRBD1 (5 bases). The V gene's germline CDR1 is WNHNN and CDR2 SYGVQD (reference sequence). The V gene lost 2 bases and the J gene lost 6 bases, with 10 bases spanning the gap. The CDR3 is 13 residues long.

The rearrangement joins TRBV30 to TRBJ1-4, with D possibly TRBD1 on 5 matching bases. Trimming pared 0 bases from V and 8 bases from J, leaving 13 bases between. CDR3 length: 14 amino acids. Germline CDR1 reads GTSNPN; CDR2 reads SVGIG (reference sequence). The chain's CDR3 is CAWSVKASGEKLFF. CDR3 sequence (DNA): TGTGCCTGGAGTGTCAAGGCTTCAGGGGAAAAACTGTTTTTT.

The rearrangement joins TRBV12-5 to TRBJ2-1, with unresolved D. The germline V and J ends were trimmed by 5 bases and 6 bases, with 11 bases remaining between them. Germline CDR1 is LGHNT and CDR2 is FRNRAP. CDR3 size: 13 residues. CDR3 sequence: CASGNLDFNEQFF. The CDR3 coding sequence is TGTGCTAGTGGTAACCTAGATTTCAATGAGCAGTTCTTC. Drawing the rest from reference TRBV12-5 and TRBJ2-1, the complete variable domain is DARVTQTPRHKVTEMGQEVTMRCQPILGHNTVFWYRQTMMQGLELLAYFRNRAPLDDSGMPKDRFSAEMPDATLATLKIQPSEPRDSAVYFCASGNLDFNEQFFGPGTRLTVL.

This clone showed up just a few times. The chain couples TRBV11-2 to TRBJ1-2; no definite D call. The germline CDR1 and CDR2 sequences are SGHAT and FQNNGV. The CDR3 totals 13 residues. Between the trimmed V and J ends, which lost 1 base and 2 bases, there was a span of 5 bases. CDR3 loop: CASSLGSNYGYTF. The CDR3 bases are TGTGCCAGCAGCTTAGGCAGCAACTATGGCTACACCTTC.

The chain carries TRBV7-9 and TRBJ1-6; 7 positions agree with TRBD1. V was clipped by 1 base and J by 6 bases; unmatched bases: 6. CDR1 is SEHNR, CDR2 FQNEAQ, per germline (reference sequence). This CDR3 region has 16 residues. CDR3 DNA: TGTGCCAGCAGCTTAGGAGCAGGGGGTAGTAATTCACCCCTCCACTTT. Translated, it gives CASSLGAGGSNSPLHF.